This passage covers 31 T cell receptor beta chains from one sample sequenced in a study of cytomegalovirus exposure and HLA in healthy donors. Some clones are missing from TCRdb's copy, which holds only in-frame ones; the method was immunoSEQ multiplex PCR. The sample yields about 89,000 clones, roughly 83% seen once. Sequencing used PBMCs. Source of these receptors: a woman aged 18-35 years in good health and CMV-seropositive.

J is TRBJ2-1 and V is TRBV5-1; 9 bases fit TRBD1. This CDR3 is 16 amino acids long. V lost 4 bases to trimming and J lost 3 bases; unmatched junction nucleotides: 8. The germline CDR1 and CDR2 sequences are SGHRS and YFSETQ. CDR3 loop: CASSASRDRVYNEQFF. CDR3 sequence (DNA): TGCGCCAGCAGCGCCTCCCGGGACAGGGTCTACAATGAGCAGTTCTTC.

This clone was counted once. This chain joins TRBV6-5 and TRBJ2-3; 13 positions match TRBD2. V lost 11 bases to trimming and J lost 9 bases; unmatched junction nucleotides: 5. The CDR3 totals 12 residues. Germline CDR1 MNHEY, CDR2 SVGAGI. This CDR3 reads CASRTSGGTQYF. In DNA form, the CDR3 reads TGTGCCTCCAGGACTAGCGGGGGAACGCAGTATTTT.

This chain joins TRBV7-6 and TRBJ2-7, with 7 positions matching TRBD1. Per the germline V gene, CDR1 is SGHVS and CDR2 is FNYEAQ. This CDR3 spans 16 amino acids. V shed 2 bases, J shed 2 bases, and the junction held 9 bases outside the gene matches. The chain's CDR3 is CASSLYGTEPPYEQYF. As DNA, the CDR3 is TGTGCCAGCAGCTTATACGGGACAGAACCGCCCTACGAGCAGTACTTC.

The V gene is TRBV27, the J gene TRBJ2-6; 8 nucleotides align to TRBD1. CDR1 is MNHEY and CDR2 is SMNVEV in the germline V gene (reference sequence). CDR3 length equals 18 residues. J was trimmed by 2 bases and V by 5 bases; bases with no gene match: 11. DNA of the CDR3: TGTGCCAGCAGTCCCGACAGGGGATTCGGGCCTGGGGCCAACGTCCTGACTTTC. Translation: CASSPDRGFGPGANVLTF. Based on the CDR3 plus reference TRBV27 and TRBJ2-6, the full variable domain is EAQVTQNPRYLITVTGKKLTVTCSQNMNHEYMSWYRQDPGLGLRQIYYSMNVEVTDKGDVPEGYKVSRKEKRNFPLILESPSPNQTSLYFCASSPDRGFGPGANVLTFGAGSRLTVL.

This rearrangement joins TRBV6-1 to TRBJ1-1, with 8 bases fitting TRBD1. Germline assignment: CDR1 MNHNS and CDR2 SASEGT. The CDR3 totals 16 residues. The J segment lost 4 bases and the V segment lost 3 bases, leaving 10 bases of the junction unmatched. The CDR3 DNA reads TGTGCCAGCAGTGAGTACCAACAGGACAGGGCCACTGAAGCTTTCTTT. Translating gives CASSEYQQDRATEAFF.

V and J are TRBV5-1 and TRBJ1-1; 9 bases match TRBD1. The CDR3 is 17 amino acids. Germline CDR1 reads SGHRS; CDR2 reads YFSETQ. J lost 0 bases, V lost 4 bases, and 10 bases had no gene match. This CDR3 is CASSRPGQGPLNTEAFF. CDR3 bases: TGCGCCAGCAGCCGACCGGGACAGGGACCCTTGAACACTGAAGCTTTCTTT.

The CDR3 DNA reads as TGTGCCAGCAGCTCCCCTACAGGGAGGGACTTCACCGGGGAGCTGTTTTTT. Translating it yields CASSSPTGRDFTGELFF. The chain uses TRBV7-2 and TRBJ2-2, with D possibly matching TRBD2 (7 bases). The CDR3 spans 17 residues. V lost 4 bases to trimming and J lost 4 bases, with 19 bases between them. Germline V gene lookup returns CDR1 SGHTA and CDR2 FQGNSA.

V usage is TRBV5-4 and J usage is TRBJ2-3, with 12 bases matching TRBD2. The CDR3 covers 17 residues. V lost 2 bases and J lost 6; bases outside the gene matches: 10. The germline gives CDR1 SGHNT, CDR2 YYREEE (reference sequence). In DNA form, the CDR3 reads TGTGCCAGCAGCTTCGACCCTAGCGGGGGGGCTGGGGATACGCAGTATTTT. Encoded protein: CASSFDPSGGAGDTQYF.

The genes are TRBV5-5 and TRBJ1-2; TRBD1 matches 8 bases. CDR3 length: 15 residues. The germline V gene has CDR1 SGHKS and CDR2 YYEKEE (reference sequence). V gave up 0 bases and J gave up 4 bases; unmatched junction bases: 5. The CDR3 DNA sequence: TGTGCCAGCAGCTTGGCCGCGGACAGGGTCTATGGCTACACCTTC. Translating gives CASSLAADRVYGYTF. The whole variable domain, filled in from reference TRBV5-5 and TRBJ1-2, reads DAGVTQSPTHLIKTRGQQVTLRCSPISGHKSVSWYQQVLGQGPQFIFQYYEKEERGRGNFPDRFSARQFPNYSSELNVNALLLGDSALYLCASSLAADRVYGYTFGSGTRLTVV.

CDR3 sequence: CASSGVGGNGYTF. In nucleotides, the CDR3 is TGTGCCAGCAGCGGCGTTGGGGGGAATGGCTACACCTTC. The genes are TRBV7-6 and TRBJ1-2; a possible D gene is TRBD1 (5 bases). Trimming stripped 5 bases from V and 6 bases from J, with 13 bases between. The CDR3 length is 13 residues. Germline V CDR1 and CDR2: SGHVS, FNYEAQ.

V and J are TRBV5-4 and TRBJ1-2; 7 bases line up with TRBD1. This CDR3 is 15 amino acids long. Germline CDR1 SGHNT, CDR2 YYREEE (reference sequence). V lost 0 bases and J lost 4; bases outside the gene matches: 6. This CDR3 reads CASSLANRGIYGYTF. The CDR3 nucleotides are TGTGCCAGCAGCTTGGCCAACAGGGGCATCTATGGCTACACCTTC.

The chain joins TRBV6-5 to TRBJ2-3; 9 nucleotides match TRBD2. V was pared by 5 bases and J by 4 bases, with 4 bases of the junction left unmatched. Germline V gene lookup returns CDR1 MNHEY and CDR2 SVGAGI. CDR3 length: 14 amino acids. The CDR3 reads CASSPGLASDTQYF. DNA of the CDR3: TGTGCCAGCAGTCCGGGACTAGCATCAGATACGCAGTATTTT.

The gene calls are TRBV4-2 and TRBJ2-1; TRBD2 matches at 14 bases. The ends lost 3 bases at V and 7 bases at J; junction bases unmatched: 5. This CDR3 is 16 amino acids long. CDR1 is LGHNA, CDR2 YNFKEQ, per germline. The CDR3 DNA is TGTGCCAGCAGCCACCCCGGGACTAGCGGGGGAAATGAGCAGTTCTTC. Its translation: CASSHPGTSGGNEQFF.

This clone turned up a few times. The chain uses TRBV7-2 and TRBJ2-7; TRBD2 aligns across 7 bases. The CDR3 is made up of 14 amino acids. CDR1 and CDR2 (germline): SGHTA, FQGNSA. Losses at the gene ends were 5 bases for V and 6 bases for J; bases not matched to a gene: 10. CDR3 DNA: TGTGCCAGCAGCCAGAGGGTTACGGGGGGCGAGCAGTACTTC. Translated: CASSQRVTGGEQYF.

The chain combines TRBV28 with TRBJ1-1, with 8 bases fitting TRBD1. This CDR3 has 16 residues. V lost 2 bases and J lost 0; bases outside the gene matches: 5. Germline V lookup: CDR1 MDHEN, CDR2 SYDVKM. The CDR3 sequence: CASSLGTGQVNTEAFF. In DNA form, the CDR3 reads TGTGCCAGCAGTTTAGGGACAGGTCAGGTGAACACTGAAGCTTTCTTT.

The rearrangement links TRBV6-5 to TRBJ2-7; D possibly corresponds to TRBD1 (6 bases). The CDR3 runs to 13 residues. Trimming cost V 5 bases and J 6 bases, with 14 bases left between them. Germline V lookup: CDR1 MNHEY, CDR2 SVGAGI. CDR3 sequence reads: CASSPGDRGEQYF. CDR3 coding DNA: TGTGCCAGCAGTCCAGGGGACCGAGGCGAGCAGTACTTC.

This chain joins TRBV6-5 and TRBJ2-7, with 9 positions matching TRBD2. CDR3 length: 16 amino acids. The trim removed 0 bases at V and 4 bases at J, leaving 7 bases unmatched. Germline CDR1 MNHEY, CDR2 SVGAGI. The CDR3 here is CASSYSIRLAGYEQYF. The DNA for the CDR3 is TGTGCCAGCAGTTACTCGATTCGTCTAGCGGGATACGAGCAGTACTTC.

The V call is TRBV27, the J call TRBJ2-2, with TRBD1 as a possible D gene (5 bases). The CDR3 has 15 residues. The ends were cut back, 1 base at V and 1 base at J, with 7 bases in the middle. Germline CDR1 and CDR2: MNHEY and SMNVEV (reference sequence). This chain's CDR3 is CASSLWQGNTGELFF. The DNA of the CDR3 is TGTGCCAGCAGTTTATGGCAGGGGAACACCGGGGAGCTGTTTTTT.

This chain joins TRBV28 and TRBJ1-3; no firm D call. CDR3 length equals 14 residues. Germline V gene lookup returns CDR1 MDHEN and CDR2 SYDVKM. V was cut by 7 bases and J by 0 bases, with 10 bases left in between. This chain's CDR3 is CASTPLSSGNTIYF. CDR3 DNA: TGTGCCAGCACCCCCCTTTCCTCTGGAAACACCATATATTTT.

CDR3 region: CASSLGADRGETEAFF. The DNA of the CDR3 is TGTGCCAGCAGCTTGGGGGCGGACAGGGGTGAGACTGAAGCTTTCTTT. The genes are TRBV5-4 and TRBJ1-1, with 9 bases identical to TRBD1. After removal of 0 bases from V and 5 bases from J, the junction contained 8 bases not matched to a gene. From germline, CDR1 is SGHNT and CDR2 YYREEE (reference sequence). This CDR3 has 16 amino acids.

The CDR3 DNA reads as TGTGCCAGCAGTGGGACAGCCCTCTCCTACGAGCAGTACTTC. It encodes CASSGTALSYEQYF. V is TRBV6-1 and J is TRBJ2-7; D is possibly TRBD1 (6 bases). CDR1 is MNHNS and CDR2 is SASEGT in the germline V gene. CDR3 length: 14 residues. V lost 4 bases to trimming and J lost 0 bases, with 10 bases between them.

The rearrangement links TRBV9 to TRBJ2-1; 13 nucleotides match TRBD2. The CDR3 covers 16 residues. Germline CDR1 SGDLS, CDR2 YYNGEE. V dropped 4 bases and J dropped 8; count of bases not matched to a gene: 9. CDR3 sequence: CASSPSLAGGQDEQFF. In nucleotides, the CDR3 is TGTGCCAGCAGCCCTTCACTAGCGGGGGGGCAGGATGAGCAGTTCTTC.

The V call is TRBV29-1, the J call TRBJ2-2, with a weak D call TRBD2 (6 bases). The CDR3 covers 13 residues. Germline loops: CDR1 SQVTM, CDR2 ANQGSEA. V lost 7 bases to trimming and J lost 7 bases, with 16 bases between them. This CDR3 reads CSGRDSEGGELFF. CDR3 DNA: TGCAGCGGCCGGGACTCGGAGGGCGGGGAGCTGTTTTTT.

The chain links TRBV6-1 to TRBJ2-7, with 7 bases matching TRBD1. Germline V lookup: CDR1 MNHNS, CDR2 SASEGT. The CDR3 has 13 amino acids. Trimming at V came to 4 bases and at J to 7 bases, leaving 7 bases not matched to a gene. CDR3 nucleotide sequence: TGTGCCAGCAGTGGACAGGGATCCCCAGAGCAGTACTTC. It codes for CASSGQGSPEQYF.

The chain combines TRBV4-2 with TRBJ2-7; 9 bases agree with TRBD1. V lost 0 bases, J lost 4 bases, and 7 bases stayed unmatched. This CDR3 comprises 16 residues. In germline, CDR1 is LGHNA, CDR2 YNFKEQ. The CDR3 reads CASSQDPGQGGYEQYF. Here the CDR3 DNA reads TGTGCCAGCAGCCAAGATCCGGGACAGGGTGGGTACGAGCAGTACTTC.

This chain uses TRBV5-1 with TRBJ2-1; D is possibly TRBD2 (6 bases). Germline values: CDR1 SGHRS, CDR2 YFSETQ. Trimming took 4 bases from V and 9 from J, leaving 17 bases between them. This CDR3 is built from 14 residues. CDR3: CASSATPGEGEQFF. The DNA for the CDR3 is TGCGCCAGCAGCGCCACCCCGGGGGAAGGTGAGCAGTTCTTC.

V and J are TRBV19 and TRBJ2-2; TRBD1 might be the D (6 bases). V was trimmed by 5 bases and J by 3 bases, leaving 13 bases between them. This CDR3 comprises 15 residues. Germline values: CDR1 LNHDA, CDR2 SQIVND (reference sequence). The CDR3 DNA reads TGTGCCAGTAGTTGGACAGAAACCTACACCGGGGAGCTGTTTTTT. It encodes CASSWTETYTGELFF.

The table lists this clone with a few counts. The chain is built from TRBV28 and TRBJ1-5; 11 nucleotides match TRBD1. V was clipped by 8 bases and J by 4 bases; unmatched bases: 10. This CDR3 is built from 16 residues. Per the germline V gene, CDR1 is MDHEN and CDR2 is SYDVKM. The CDR3 DNA follows: TGTGCCAGCGCCTTACGGACAGGGGGCCGAAATCAGCCCCAGCATTTT. Translated, it gives CASALRTGGRNQPQHF.

The chain links TRBV5-1 to TRBJ2-7; TRBD1 matches 9 bases. V shed 8 bases, J shed 6 bases, and the junction held 12 bases outside the gene matches. Germline CDR1 reads SGHRS; CDR2 reads YFSETQ. CDR3 length: 14 residues. The CDR3 sequence is CASLEGTGGSEQYF. The DNA of the CDR3 is TGCGCCAGTCTAGAGGGTACAGGGGGCAGCGAGCAGTACTTC. Supplemented by reference TRBV5-1 and TRBJ2-7, the full variable domain reads KAGVTQTPRYLIKTRGQQVTLSCSPISGHRSVSWYQQTPGQGLQFLFEYFSETQRNKGNFPGRFSGRQFSNSRSEMNVSTLELGDSALYLCASLEGTGGSEQYFGPGTRLTVT.

J is TRBJ1-6 and V is TRBV7-2; the D gene is possibly TRBD1 (6 bases). The CDR3 has 16 residues. V lost 5 bases and J 2 bases, leaving 13 bases between the germline ends. Germline V gives CDR1 SGHTA, CDR2 FQGNSA. The CDR3, as DNA: TGTGCCAGCAGCGAACAGGGATGGACCTATAATTCACCCCTCCACTTT. Translation gives CASSEQGWTYNSPLHF.

The J gene is TRBJ2-5, the V gene TRBV7-2; D might be TRBD2 (5 bases). The germline V gene encodes CDR1 SGHTA and CDR2 FQGNSA. V gave up 5 bases and J gave up 10 bases, with 20 bases separating them. This CDR3 is built from 14 residues. CDR3 DNA: TGTGCCAGCAGCCCTACAGCCGCCGGGGTCGACCAGTACTTC. Protein: CASSPTAAGVDQYF.